The entry that follows covers one T cell receptor (beta chain) sequence. Its antigen is not known. TCRdb fed the RT-PCR reads into MiXCR, producing one record per CDR3 protein. The data contain approximately 500,000 distinct CDR3 sequences, over 10% of them singletons. This sample stems from a study of response to subunit inactivated influenza vaccine. General study results and limits: Authors suggested few new T cells are recruited by each seasonal influenza vaccination.

The sequence was collected from a man aged 50-59 years who received an inactivated influenza vaccine. The sample in question was PBMCs from blood, obtained roughly 45 days after vaccination.

CDR3: CASRPTNRGRQPQHF. The CDR3 nucleotides read TGTGCCAGCAGGCCAACCAACAGGGGTCGTCAGCCCCAGCATTTT. The rearrangement joins TRBV6-1 to TRBJ1-5; 7 bases fit TRBD1. From germline, CDR1 is MNHNS and CDR2 SASEGT. Trimming removed 6 bases from V and 6 bases from J; junction bases left unmatched: 11. This CDR3 contains 15 residues.